A selection of T cell receptor beta chains follows, all from one sample in a study of regulatory T cells in long-lasting Graves disease. TCRdb fed the multiplex PCR reads into MiXCR, producing one record per CDR3 protein. The table records 450,000 to 500,000 distinct CDR3 sequences, roughly 15% of them present only once. These data were likewise used in another study, on T cells in Graves' hyperthyroidism and ophthalmopathy.

Sequences were derived from peripheral blood mononuclear cells (PBMCs), sampled at new diagnosis, from a patient treated with antithyroid drugs. Receptors were obtained from a man aged 35-49 years with Graves disease. Each CDR3 is given with its conserved first and last residue. D genes are given only for firm matches. Not every row has a clone size; where given, it reads once, few, many or a size class.

j_gene,v_gene,d_gene,abundance,CDR3nt,CDR3aa
TRBJ2-7,TRBV3-1,TRBD2,many,TGTGCCAGCAGCCAAAGCGGGGCAGGAGGGGAGCAGTACTTC,CASSQSGAGGEQYF
TRBJ2-3,TRBV5-1,-,many,TGCGCCAGCAGCTTGAGTCTAAGTCCCGATACGCAGTATTTT,CASSLSLSPDTQYF
TRBJ2-7,TRBV5-1,TRBD2,few,TGCGCCAGCAGCTTGGCCCCTAGCGGGAGTGAGCAGTACTTC,CASSLAPSGSEQYF
TRBJ1-6,TRBV28,-,many,TGTGCCCGGGGGGGAGTGGGATTCCGTAATTCACCCCTCCACTTT,CARGGVGFRNSPLHF
TRBJ2-1,TRBV20-1,TRBD2,many,TGCAGTGCTAGAGATTCGGCGGGAGTCGGTGAGCAGTTCTTC,CSARDSAGVGEQFF
TRBJ2-4,TRBV7-8,-,many,TGTGCCAGCAGTTCCTTCGAATGGGCCAAAAACATTCAGTACTTC,CASSSFEWAKNIQYF
TRBJ2-6,TRBV28,-,many,TGTGCCAGCAGTTTTCTAGGGGCCAACGTCCTGACTTTC,CASSFLGANVLTF
TRBJ2-7,TRBV7-9,TRBD2,many,TGTGCCAGCAGGGCGGCGGGAGGGACCTACGAGCAGTACTTC,CASRAAGGTYEQYF
TRBJ1-5,TRBV5-1,-,few,TGCGCCAGCAGCTTGGGCAGCTACAATCAGCCCCAGCATTTT,CASSLGSYNQPQHF
TRBJ2-3,TRBV6-2/TRBV6-3,TRBD2,many,TGTGCCAGCAGTTATCCTAGCGGGAGCACAGATACGCAGTATTTT,CASSYPSGSTDTQYF
TRBJ2-1,TRBV25-1,TRBD2,-,TGTGCCAGCAGTGGAAGTAGCGGGATAAATGAGCAGTTCTTC,CASSGSSGINEQFF
TRBJ2-1,TRBV7-2,-,-,TGTGCCAGCAGCTTAGTTTCCGGACGTTACAATGAGCAGTTCTTC,CASSLVSGRYNEQFF
TRBJ2-2,TRBV29-1,TRBD1,few,TGCAGCGTGGGGACGGACAGGGACTCCGGGGAGCTGTTTTTT,CSVGTDRDSGELFF
TRBJ1-3,TRBV6-5,-,-,TGTGCCAGCAGTTACCGCCCGGTTACCGGAAACACCATATATTTT,CASSYRPVTGNTIYF
TRBJ1-5,TRBV28,TRBD1,-,TGTGCCAGCAGTCTTCGACAGGGTGGTTGCAATCAGCCCCAGCATTTT,CASSLRQGGCNQPQHF
TRBJ2-2,TRBV28,TRBD2,few,TGTGCCAGCAGTTTAGTCCCAGCGGGAGTAGCCGGGGAGCTGTTTTTT,CASSLVPAGVAGELFF
TRBJ2-2,TRBV3-1,TRBD2,many,TGTGCCAGCAGCCTGCGAGGACTAGCGGCCGGGGAGCTGTTTTTT,CASSLRGLAAGELFF
TRBJ2-7,TRBV24-1,-,-,TGTGCCACCAGTGATCTAGGACGGTTCTCCTACGAGCAGTACTTC,CATSDLGRFSYEQYF
TRBJ2-1,TRBV2,TRBD1,many,TGTGCCAGCAGTCCAGACAGGGTGGCGTTCTTC,CASSPDRVAFF
TRBJ2-3,TRBV18,-,many,TGTGCCAGCTCACAGACCAGGAGCACAGATACGCAGTATTTT,CASSQTRSTDTQYF
TRBJ1-5,TRBV2,TRBD1,few,TGTGCCAGCAGGACCGTGCGGGGACAGGGGGAAAATCAGCCCCAGCATTTT,CASRTVRGQGENQPQHF
TRBJ1-2,TRBV30,-,many,TGTGCCTGGAGTGGACAGGTCACGGGCTACACCTTC,CAWSGQVTGYTF
TRBJ2-7,TRBV5-1,TRBD1,-,TGCGCCAGCAGCACGGGACAGTCCTACGAGCAGGACTTC,CASSTGQSYEQDF
TRBJ2-1,TRBV18,-,many,TGTGCCAGCTCACCATGGACACCGAGCTCCTACAATGAGCAGTTCTTC,CASSPWTPSSYNEQFF
TRBJ1-5,TRBV19,TRBD1,few,TGTGCCAGTAACCTCAGGGGGATCGGACGTCAGCCCCAGCATTTT,CASNLRGIGRQPQHF
TRBJ2-2,TRBV28,TRBD2,few,TGTGCCAGCAGGCGAACTAGCGGGAGTGGTTTGTCCGGGGAGCTGTTTTTT,CASRRTSGSGLSGELFF
TRBJ1-5,TRBV6-1,-,few,TGTGCCAGCAGTGCTAAGGGCGGCAATCAGCCCCAGCATTTT,CASSAKGGNQPQHF
TRBJ2-1,TRBV5-1,TRBD1,many,TGCGCCAGCAGCCGGGACAGGATTTGGTACAATGAGCAGTTCTTC,CASSRDRIWYNEQFF
TRBJ1-1,TRBV14,-,few,TGTGCCAGCACGGCGGGGTGGAACACTGAAGCTTTCTTT,CASTAGWNTEAFF
TRBJ2-2,TRBV6-1,-,few,TGTGCCAGCAGTGAGCTCCACCCTAGCAGGAATTCAATAGGGGAGCTGTTTTTT,CASSELHPSRNSIGELFF
TRBJ1-3,TRBV28,-,-,TGTGCCAGCAGTCATCCTTGGAGGGCTGGAAACACCATATATTTT,CASSHPWRAGNTIYF
TRBJ2-1,TRBV9,-,-,TGTGCCAGCAGCGGCTCGGGGCAGGAGCAGTTCTTC,CASSGSGQEQFF
TRBJ1-4,TRBV10-3,-,-,TGTGCCATCAGTGAGTCGAGGACTTACGGTGAAAAACTGTTTTTT,CAISESRTYGEKLFF
TRBJ2-7,TRBV5-1,TRBD1,many,TGCGCCAGCAGCTTGGGCCAGGGGGCCAAGGGGGAGCAGTACTTC,CASSLGQGAKGEQYF
TRBJ2-7,TRBV6-1,-,many,TGTGCCAGCAGTGCCCGGGAGTCCTACGAGCAGTACTTC,CASSARESYEQYF
TRBJ1-5,TRBV10-3,-,many,TGTGCCATCAGTGACGGCCATAGCAATCAGCCCCAGCATTTT,CAISDGHSNQPQHF
TRBJ2-1,TRBV20-1,TRBD2,many,TGCAGTGCTAGAGATGCGGGACTAGCGGGAGTTCGCGATGAGCAGTTCTTC,CSARDAGLAGVRDEQFF
TRBJ2-7,TRBV28,TRBD1,many,TGTGCCAGCAGTTTTGCCGGGACAGGGAGGGCCTACGAGCAGTACTTC,CASSFAGTGRAYEQYF
TRBJ2-1,TRBV3-1,TRBD1,many,TGTGCCAGCAGCCGACCCGGGACAGGGGGGGACAATGAGCAGTTCTTC,CASSRPGTGGDNEQFF
TRBJ2-7,TRBV20-1,-,-,TGCAGTAGCACCCGGGACGGGCCCTACGAGCAGTACTTC,CSSTRDGPYEQYF
TRBJ1-6,TRBV7-9,-,few,TGTGCCAGCAGCACCCGACAGGACAGCGTTGATTCACCCCTCCACTTT,CASSTRQDSVDSPLHF
TRBJ2-7,TRBV11-2,TRBD1,many,TGTGCCAGCAGCCAATCTGTTCTCCGGACAGGGGCCTACGAGCAGTACTTC,CASSQSVLRTGAYEQYF